Shown below are 24 T cell receptor beta chains from a single sample sequenced in a study of blood T cell repertoires in COVID-19. TCRdb keeps only in-frame clones here, not all; method: immunoSEQ multiplex PCR. The sample records roughly 380,000 clones, 81% being singletons. Input material: peripheral blood. The receptors here all came from a human donor with acute or convalescent COVID-19. The donor label of this sample is uncertain.

This chain connects TRBV14 to TRBJ2-7; the match to TRBD1 covers 10 bases. The CDR3 is made up of 15 amino acids. V shed 3 bases and J 4 bases; nucleotides not matched to a gene: 6. CDR1 and CDR2 from the germline V gene are SGHDN and FVKESK. The CDR3 is CASSHPGQGGYEQYF. The CDR3 DNA reads as TGTGCCAGCAGCCACCCAGGACAGGGGGGATACGAGCAGTACTTC.

DNA for the CDR3: TGTGCCAGCAGTGCCGAAGGGGTAAACGAGCAGTACTTC. This encodes CASSAEGVNEQYF. The chain joins TRBV2 to TRBJ2-7; the D gene is possibly TRBD1 (5 bases). CDR1 SNHLY and CDR2 FYNNEI come from the germline V gene. The CDR3 runs 13 residues. V was pared by 4 bases and J by 5 bases, with 12 bases between.

The DNA of the CDR3 is TGTGCCAGTTCATGGGCGCCCGGTGCAGGGGCCAACGTCCTGACTTTC. This sequence encodes CASSWAPGAGANVLTF. The chain recombines TRBV27 with TRBJ2-6; D is unresolved. Trimming cost V 9 bases and J 4 bases, with 19 bases left between them. The CDR3 is 16 residues long. From germline, CDR1 is MNHEY and CDR2 SMNVEV (reference sequence).

The V and J genes are TRBV3-1 (or the pseudogene TRBV3-2) and TRBJ1-5; D gene ambiguous. The CDR3 is made up of 15 amino acids. Germline-derived CDR1 and CDR2 are LGHDT and YNNKEL (reference sequence). Trimming removed 0 bases at V and 1 base at J, with 7 bases between. The CDR3 reads CASSQDGRSNQPQHF. DNA for the CDR3: TGTGCCAGCAGCCAAGATGGCAGAAGCAATCAGCCCCAGCATTTT.

A few counts support this clone. This chain uses TRBV28 with TRBJ1-2, with D tentatively TRBD1 (6 bases). CDR3 size: 14 residues. Trimming shortened V by 7 bases and J by 8 bases, and 20 bases separated the two germline ends. Germline V CDR1 and CDR2: MDHEN, SYDVKM. The CDR3 sequence: CASTVTGLLGGYTF. The DNA for the CDR3 is TGTGCCAGCACAGTAACAGGGTTATTGGGGGGCTACACCTTC.

The chain combines TRBV10-3 with TRBJ1-2, with D possibly being TRBD1 (5 bases). Trimming stripped 6 bases from V and 0 bases from J, with 14 bases between. This CDR3 spans 15 amino acids. Germline V lookup: CDR1 ENHRY, CDR2 SYGVKD. The CDR3 coding sequence is TGTGCCATCAGCGCGGGACTCCCTTCTAACTATGGCTACACCTTC. It translates to CAISAGLPSNYGYTF.

This clone was seen a handful of times. This chain connects TRBV27 to TRBJ1-6; TRBD1 is a possible D gene (6 bases). This CDR3 is 15 amino acids long. CDR1 MNHEY and CDR2 SMNVEV come from the germline V gene (reference sequence). V was pared by 4 bases and J by 2 bases, with 9 bases between. The CDR3 here is CASSYSGAYNSPLHF. As DNA, the CDR3 is TGTGCCAGCAGTTATTCAGGGGCCTATAATTCACCCCTCCACTTT.

As DNA, the CDR3 is TGTGCCAGCAGCTTGCAGGGTTTCCTAAATTCACCCCTCCACTTT. Its translation: CASSLQGFLNSPLHF. V is TRBV5-4 and J is TRBJ1-6; TRBD1 might be the D (5 bases). Germline V gene lookup returns CDR1 SGHNT and CDR2 YYREEE (reference sequence). CDR3 length: 15 residues. V was shortened by 1 base and J by 7 bases, with 12 bases between the two germline ends.

This chain connects TRBV3-1 (or the pseudogene TRBV3-2) to TRBJ1-2; 8 bases are a match to TRBD1. Germline CDR1 is LGHDT and CDR2 is YNNKEL (reference sequence). V lost 1 base, J lost 7 bases, and 5 bases stayed unmatched. The CDR3 extends over 14 amino acids. The CDR3 spells CASSQGGQVGGYTF. The DNA for the CDR3 is TGTGCCAGCAGCCAAGGGGGACAGGTCGGTGGCTACACCTTC.

CDR3 nucleotide sequence: TGTGCCAGCAGCCCGCACAGGGGCTACAATGAGCAGTTCTTC. It codes for CASSPHRGYNEQFF. This chain uses TRBV11-2 with TRBJ2-1; 7 bases are a match to TRBD1. The V gene end was trimmed by 5 bases and the J gene end by 3 bases; junction bases not matched to a gene: 4. CDR1 is SGHAT, CDR2 FQNNGV, per germline. The CDR3 has 14 residues.

The rearrangement joins TRBV7-6 to TRBJ2-1, with unresolved D. Germline loops: CDR1 SGHVS, CDR2 FNYEAQ. The length of the CDR3 is 11 residues. The ends were cut back, 1 base at V and 8 bases at J, with 3 bases in the middle. As DNA, the CDR3 is TGTGCCAGCAGCTTAGACTATGAGCAGTTCTTC. Its translation: CASSLDYEQFF.

This clone was seen more than once but under ten times. The J gene is TRBJ1-6, the V gene TRBV4-2; D unresolved. The V gene lost 5 bases and the J gene lost 5 bases, with 10 bases spanning the gap. CDR1 is LGHNA, CDR2 YNFKEQ, per germline. CDR3 length: 14 amino acids. CDR3 amino acids: CASSFRVDNSPLHF. The CDR3 DNA follows: TGTGCCAGCAGCTTCCGGGTCGATAATTCACCCCTCCACTTT.

The chain carries TRBV5-1 and TRBJ1-4; possible D gene TRBD1, 6 bases. V was pared by 4 bases and J by 2 bases, with 15 bases between. This CDR3 spans 16 amino acids. In germline, CDR1 is SGHRS, CDR2 YFSETQ. CDR3 coding DNA: TGCGCCAGCAGCCAGACCGGGGGGCGGACTAATGAAAAACTGTTTTTT. Protein product: CASSQTGGRTNEKLFF.

This clone was seen only once. This rearrangement joins TRBV4-1 to TRBJ1-3, with a weak D call TRBD1 (6 bases). The V and J ends lost 3 bases and 0 bases respectively, with 12 bases between them. The CDR3 has 16 amino acids. Germline-derived CDR1 and CDR2 are MGHRA and YSYEKL. CDR3 region: CASSHPQGHSGNTIYF. The CDR3 DNA follows: TGCGCCAGCAGCCACCCGCAGGGGCACTCTGGAAACACCATATATTTT.

This chain joins TRBV7-8 and TRBJ2-1; D is unclear. CDR1 and CDR2 (germline): SGHVS, FQNEAQ. The CDR3 covers 13 residues. Trimming stripped 7 bases from V and 4 bases from J, with 11 bases between. CDR3 sequence reads: CASKRRAYNEQFF. The DNA for the CDR3 is TGTGCCAGCAAGCGCCGAGCTTACAATGAGCAGTTCTTC. Looking up the rest from reference TRBV7-8 and TRBJ2-1 gives the full variable domain: GAGVSQSPRYKVAKRGQDVALRCDPISGHVSLFWYQQALGQGPEFLTYFQNEAQLDKSGLPSDRFFAERPEGSVSTLKIQRTQQEDSAVYLCASKRRAYNEQFFGPGTRLTVL.

J is TRBJ1-2 and V is TRBV2; 9 bases are shared with TRBD1. Germline V gives CDR1 SNHLY, CDR2 FYNNEI. The CDR3 consists of 17 residues. V was pared by 1 base and J by 4 bases, with 10 bases of the junction left unmatched. For the CDR3, the DNA is TGTGCCAGCAGTGAAGTTGAAGGGACAGGGAGCTCCTATGGCTACACCTTC. This gives the protein CASSEVEGTGSSYGYTF. Variable domain in full (rest from reference TRBV2 and TRBJ1-2): EPEVTQTPSHQVTQMGQEVILRCVPISNHLYFYWYRQILGQKVEFLVSFYNNEISEKSEIFDDQFSVERPDGSNFTLKIRSTKLEDSAMYFCASSEVEGTGSSYGYTFGSGTRLTVV.

The chain is built from TRBV19 and TRBJ2-1, with 13 nucleotides matching TRBD2. J lost 6 bases, V lost 9 bases, and 2 bases had no gene match. CDR1 and CDR2 (germline): LNHDA, SQIVND (reference sequence). CDR3 length: 13 residues. The CDR3 DNA reads TGTGCCAGCGGACTAGCGGGAGTCAATGAGCAGTTCTTC. Amino acids: CASGLAGVNEQFF.

The J gene is TRBJ2-7, the V gene TRBV5-8; 9 bases are shared with TRBD1. Germline-derived CDR1 and CDR2 are SGHTS and YDEGEE. This CDR3 is built from 14 residues. V lost 2 bases and J lost 3; bases outside the gene matches: 3. This chain's CDR3 is CASSFDRGSYEQYF. In nucleotides, the CDR3 is TGTGCCAGCAGCTTCGACAGGGGGAGCTACGAGCAGTACTTC.

The chain combines TRBV7-2 with TRBJ1-6; the match to TRBD1 covers 8 bases. J lost 6 bases, V lost 0 bases, and 1 base had no gene match. CDR3 length: 15 amino acids. Germline V lookup: CDR1 SGHTA, CDR2 FQGNSA. CDR3 region: CASSLAGQVNSPLHF. The CDR3, as DNA: TGTGCCAGCAGCTTAGCGGGACAGGTTAATTCACCCCTCCACTTT.

The chain combines TRBV20-1 with TRBJ1-6; D not resolved. The CDR3 spans 14 residues. In germline, CDR1 is DFQATT, CDR2 SNEGSKA (reference sequence). The V end lost 3 bases, the J end lost 16 bases, and 22 bases lay between the germline ends. CDR3 residues: CSASVSGGSRSLHF. The CDR3 DNA reads as TGCAGTGCTAGTGTATCAGGCGGGAGTAGATCACTCCACTTT.

V usage is TRBV19 and J usage is TRBJ1-5; D is perhaps TRBD1 (5 bases). Trimming cost V 6 bases and J 3 bases, with 9 bases left between them. Germline CDR1 and CDR2: LNHDA and SQIVND (reference sequence). There are 13 residues in the CDR3. DNA for the CDR3: TGTGCCAGTAGGACGACAGACAATCAGCCCCAGCATTTT. It specifies CASRTTDNQPQHF.

This clone was observed a few times. This chain connects TRBV5-5 to TRBJ2-5, with 8 positions matching TRBD1. Per the germline V gene, CDR1 is SGHKS and CDR2 is YYEKEE (reference sequence). The length of the CDR3 is 14 residues. J was trimmed by 3 bases and V by 4 bases; bases with no gene match: 5. This chain's CDR3 is CASSEKTGEETQYF. CDR3 nucleotides: TGTGCCAGCAGCGAGAAGACAGGGGAAGAGACCCAGTACTTC.

The DNA for the CDR3 is TGTGCCAGCTCACCGACCCGGGAGTTGGGAGCTTTCTTT. Protein: CASSPTRELGAFF. V is TRBV18 and J is TRBJ1-1; D unclear. V was trimmed by 3 bases and J by 10 bases, leaving 15 bases between them. From germline, CDR1 is KGHSH and CDR2 LQKENI. The CDR3 is 13 amino acids. Full variable domain (rest looked up from reference TRBV18 and TRBJ1-1): NAGVMQNPRHLVRRRGQEARLRCSPMKGHSHVYWYRQLPEEGLKFMVYLQKENIIDESGMPKERFSAEFPKEGPSILRIQQVVRGDSAAYFCASSPTRELGAFFGQGTRLTVV.

The chain has TRBV2 and TRBJ1-4, with 7 positions matching TRBD1. CDR1 is SNHLY and CDR2 is FYNNEI in the germline V gene. Trimming took 4 bases from V and 5 from J; bases not matched to a gene: 4. The CDR3 has 14 residues. The CDR3 here is CASSGGTANEKLFF. The CDR3 DNA follows: TGTGCCAGCAGTGGAGGGACAGCAAATGAAAAACTGTTTTTT.